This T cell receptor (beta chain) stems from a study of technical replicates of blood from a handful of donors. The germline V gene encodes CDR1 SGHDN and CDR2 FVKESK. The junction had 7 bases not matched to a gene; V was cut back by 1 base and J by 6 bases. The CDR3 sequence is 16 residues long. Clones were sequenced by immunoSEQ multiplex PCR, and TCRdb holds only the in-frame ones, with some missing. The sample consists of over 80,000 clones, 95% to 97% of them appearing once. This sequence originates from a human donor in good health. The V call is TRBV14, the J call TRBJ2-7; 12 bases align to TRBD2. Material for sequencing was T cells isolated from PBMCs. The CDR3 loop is CASSQGPSGRGSEQYF. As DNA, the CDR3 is TGTGCCAGCAGCCAAGGACCTAGCGGGAGGGGGAGCGAGCAGTACTTC.